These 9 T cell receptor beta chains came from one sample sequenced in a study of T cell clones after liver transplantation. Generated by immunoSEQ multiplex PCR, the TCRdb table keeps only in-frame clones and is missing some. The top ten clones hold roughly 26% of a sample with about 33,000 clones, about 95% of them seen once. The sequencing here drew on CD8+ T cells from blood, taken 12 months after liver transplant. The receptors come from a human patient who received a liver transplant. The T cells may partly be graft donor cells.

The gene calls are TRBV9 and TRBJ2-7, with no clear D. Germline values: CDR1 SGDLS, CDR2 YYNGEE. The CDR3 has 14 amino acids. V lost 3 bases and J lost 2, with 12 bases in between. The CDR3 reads CASSATGNPYEQYF. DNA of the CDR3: TGTGCCAGCAGCGCGACGGGCAATCCCTACGAGCAGTACTTC.

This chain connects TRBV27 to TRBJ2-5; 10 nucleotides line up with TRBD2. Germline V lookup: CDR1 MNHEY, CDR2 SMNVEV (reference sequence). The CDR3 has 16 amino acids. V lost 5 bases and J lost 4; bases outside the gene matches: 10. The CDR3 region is CASSPESGRAGETQYF. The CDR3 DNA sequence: TGTGCCAGCAGTCCCGAAAGCGGGAGGGCCGGAGAGACCCAGTACTTC.

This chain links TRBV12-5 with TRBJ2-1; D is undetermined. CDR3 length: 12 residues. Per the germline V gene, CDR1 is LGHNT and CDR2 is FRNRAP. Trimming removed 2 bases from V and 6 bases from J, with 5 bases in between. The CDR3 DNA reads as TGTGCTAGTGGTTTGAACAGCAATGAGCAGTTCTTC. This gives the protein CASGLNSNEQFF.

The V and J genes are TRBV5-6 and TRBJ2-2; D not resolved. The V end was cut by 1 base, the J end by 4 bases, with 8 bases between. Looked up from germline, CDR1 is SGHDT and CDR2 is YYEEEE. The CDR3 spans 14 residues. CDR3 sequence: CASSLPWGTGELFF. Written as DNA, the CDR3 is TGTGCCAGCAGCTTGCCCTGGGGCACCGGGGAGCTGTTTTTT.

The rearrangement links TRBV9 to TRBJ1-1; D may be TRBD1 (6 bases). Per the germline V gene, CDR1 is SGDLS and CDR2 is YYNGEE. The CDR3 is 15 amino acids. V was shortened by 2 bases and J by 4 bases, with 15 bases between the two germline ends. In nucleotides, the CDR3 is TGTGCCAGCAGCGTGGGTGGGGGGGCTGGCACTGAAGCTTTCTTT. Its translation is CASSVGGGAGTEAFF.

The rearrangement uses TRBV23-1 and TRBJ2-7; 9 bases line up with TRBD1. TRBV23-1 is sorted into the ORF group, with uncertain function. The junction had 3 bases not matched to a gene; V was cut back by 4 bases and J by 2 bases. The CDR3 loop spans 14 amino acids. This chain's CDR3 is CASSPRTGAYEQYF. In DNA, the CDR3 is TGCGCCAGCAGTCCGCGGACAGGGGCCTACGAGCAGTACTTC.

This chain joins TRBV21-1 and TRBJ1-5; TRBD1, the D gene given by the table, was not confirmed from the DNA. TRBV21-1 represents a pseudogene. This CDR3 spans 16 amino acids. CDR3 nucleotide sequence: TGTGCCAGCAGCAAAGAGACAGACAATAGCAATCAGCCCCAGCATTTT. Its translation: CASSKETDNSNQPQHF.

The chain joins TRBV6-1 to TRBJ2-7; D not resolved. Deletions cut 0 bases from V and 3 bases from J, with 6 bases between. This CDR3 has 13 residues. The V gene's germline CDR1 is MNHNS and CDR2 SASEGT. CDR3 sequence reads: CASSEASYYEQYF. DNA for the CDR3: TGTGCCAGCAGTGAAGCCTCATACTACGAGCAGTACTTC.

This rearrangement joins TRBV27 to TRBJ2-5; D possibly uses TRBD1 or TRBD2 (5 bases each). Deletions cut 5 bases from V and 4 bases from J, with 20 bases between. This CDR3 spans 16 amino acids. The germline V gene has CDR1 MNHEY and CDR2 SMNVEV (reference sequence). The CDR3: CASSHSGTQKRETQYF. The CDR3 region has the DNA TGTGCCAGCAGTCACTCCGGGACCCAGAAGAGAGAGACCCAGTACTTC.